This TCR beta chain was found in a study of shared clonotypes between healthy human individuals. General observations from the study: The sharing of approximately 5.1% of naive CD4 clonotypes was seen across several donors.

Trimming took 2 bases from V and 4 from J, leaving 12 bases between them. This CDR3 has 15 residues. Germline CDR1 SGHDN, CDR2 FVKESK. A word on this clone: As yet, its antigen is unknown.

CD45RO-negative, CCR7-positively selected cells formed the naive CD8 fraction, excluding terminally differentiated effector memory CD45RA+ cells. Only in-frame clones appear in the TCRdb table, and some are missing; sequencing was by immunoSEQ multiplex PCR. The repertoire holds about 600,000 clones, with roughly 98% as singletons. The sample comprised naive CD8+ T cells sorted from blood. The chain recombines TRBV14 with TRBJ2-1; D uncertain. This clonotype originated in a young man in good health. This CDR3 reads CASSQWSGVYNEQFF. The CDR3 region has the DNA TGTGCCAGCAGCCAATGGAGTGGTGTTTACAATGAGCAGTTCTTC.